This T cell receptor beta chain was captured by sequencing in a study of blood T cell repertoires in COVID-19. Per the original data handling: Counts of nucleated cells, estimated from reference gene primer amplification, were obtained. Measured with immunoSEQ multiplex PCR; TCRdb has only the in-frame clones, and not every one. The V and J calls and the clone size are those of that table, but D and trimming were determined from the DNA. Among 450,000 or so clones listed, 90% were seen once. Everyone who took part was roughly 18 to 89 years old, and they came from about two dozen US areas. The study counted Cohort 3 donors as recovered given two negative PCRs, clearance, or symptom resolution. The germline V gene encodes CDR1 SGHVS and CDR2 FNYEAQ. With V trimmed by 5 bases and J by 4 bases, 5 bases remained unmatched. The CDR3 totals 15 residues.

The TCR comes from a man in his late teens or twenties who had recovered from COVID-19. The sample taken for sequencing was PBMCs or T cells enriched from blood (not recorded which). The chain uses TRBV7-6 and TRBJ2-2; 9 positions match TRBD1. The DNA of the CDR3 is TGTGCCAGCAGCAAATCGACAGGGGGCACCGGGGAGCTGTTTTTT. Encoded protein: CASSKSTGGTGELFF.